The 27 T cell receptor beta chains below all came from one sample that was sequenced in a study of cytomegalovirus exposure and HLA in healthy donors. Amplification used 60 Vbeta primers and 13 Jbeta primers. Clones were sequenced by immunoSEQ multiplex PCR, and TCRdb holds only the in-frame ones, with some missing. The table lists around 90,000 clones, about 85% of them singletons, with less than 8% in the top ten. Sequenced input: PBMCs. The receptors here all came from a man in his forties in good health and CMV-seropositive.

This clone occurred once. The V gene is TRBV6-5, the J gene TRBJ2-7, with TRBD2 matching over 8 bases. Germline V lookup: CDR1 MNHEY, CDR2 SVGAGI. This CDR3 comprises 15 residues. V was clipped by 5 bases and J by 2 bases; unmatched bases: 8. CDR3 DNA: TGTGCCAGCAGTGTCACTAGCGGTAGTGCCTACGAGCAGTACTTC. Amino acids: CASSVTSGSAYEQYF.

This clone was picked up one time. The V call is TRBV5-1, the J call TRBJ1-4; tentatively, D is TRBD1 (6 bases). Trimming left V 0 bases short and J 4 bases short, with 10 bases between. Germline CDR1 and CDR2: SGHRS and YFSETQ. CDR3 length: 15 residues. CDR3 coding DNA: TGCGCCAGCAGCTTGGCAGGGGCCGGTAATGAAAAACTGTTTTTT. This gives the protein CASSLAGAGNEKLFF.

V and J are TRBV5-6 and TRBJ2-7; 15 bases are shared with TRBD2. The CDR3 sequence is 15 residues long. The ends lost 3 bases at V and 7 bases at J; junction bases unmatched: 5. Germline V lookup: CDR1 SGHDT, CDR2 YYEEEE. CDR3 residues: CASSSGLAGGREQYF. DNA for the CDR3: TGTGCCAGCAGCTCCGGACTAGCGGGAGGGCGGGAGCAGTACTTC.

The chain couples TRBV9 to TRBJ1-2, with TRBD1 matching over 9 bases. With V trimmed by 4 bases and J by 8 bases, 9 bases remained unmatched. The CDR3 extends over 14 amino acids. The germline V gene has CDR1 SGDLS and CDR2 YYNGEE. In DNA, the CDR3 is TGTGCCAGCAGCACCCGGACAGGGGCAGGAGGCTACACCTTC. Amino acids: CASSTRTGAGGYTF.

V is TRBV5-1 and J is TRBJ2-1; 8 nucleotides line up with TRBD1. The CDR3 is 17 amino acids. The germline CDR1 and CDR2 sequences are SGHRS and YFSETQ. With 0 bases clipped from V and 8 bases from J, the junction kept 13 bases outside the gene matches. The CDR3 DNA follows: TGCGCCAGCAGCTTGGGCTCCGGACAGGGATCGGCCTATGAGCAGTTCTTC. It is translated as CASSLGSGQGSAYEQFF.

The chain carries TRBV5-1 and TRBJ2-7; TRBD1 aligns across 9 bases. The CDR3 is 15 residues long. Germline V gene data show CDR1 as SGHRS and CDR2 as YFSETQ. The V segment lost 5 bases and the J segment 7 bases; nucleotides outside the gene matches: 13. CDR3 protein: CASRSSRTGEEEQYF. The CDR3 nucleotides are TGCGCCAGCAGATCGAGCCGGACAGGGGAGGAAGAGCAGTACTTC.

The chain carries TRBV7-2 and TRBJ1-2; 7 bases fit TRBD1. The CDR3 is 13 amino acids. Trimming cost V 2 bases and J 7 bases; bases outside gene matches: 4. Looked up from germline, CDR1 is SGHTA and CDR2 is FQGNSA. For the CDR3, the DNA is TGTGCCAGCAGCTTAACAGGGGATCTTGGCTACACCTTC. This codes for CASSLTGDLGYTF.

This chain links TRBV7-9 with TRBJ2-3; D uncertain. The CDR3 extends over 13 amino acids. CDR1 is SEHNR, CDR2 FQNEAQ, per germline (reference sequence). V lost 5 bases to trimming and J lost 5 bases, with 11 bases between them. The CDR3 DNA is TGTGCCAGCAGCCTAGGAAACAGAGATACGCAGTATTTT. This codes for CASSLGNRDTQYF.

The V and J genes are TRBV19 and TRBJ2-1; a possible D gene is TRBD1 (5 bases). V lost 9 bases and J lost 0, with 18 bases in between. Germline values: CDR1 LNHDA, CDR2 SQIVND (reference sequence). This CDR3 is 16 amino acids long. The CDR3: CASADWTPNSYNEQFF. CDR3 bases: TGTGCCAGCGCCGATTGGACACCTAACTCCTACAATGAGCAGTTCTTC.

The chain couples TRBV5-1 to TRBJ2-7; the match to TRBD2 covers 14 bases. The CDR3 totals 18 residues. The germline V gene has CDR1 SGHRS and CDR2 YFSETQ. Unmatched junction bases numbered 9, after V lost 4 bases and J lost 0 bases. CDR3 coding DNA: TGCGCCAGCAGCCCCGGACTAGCGGGAGGAGGGTCCTCCTACGAGCAGTACTTC. Translating it yields CASSPGLAGGGSSYEQYF.

V and J are TRBV7-2 and TRBJ2-1; 13 bases fit TRBD2. CDR1 and CDR2 from the germline V gene are SGHTA and FQGNSA. This CDR3 spans 16 amino acids. The junction had 8 bases not matched to a gene; V was cut back by 3 bases and J by 9 bases. As DNA, the CDR3 is TGTGCCAGCAGCTTTCCGGGACTAGCGGGGAACAGTGAGCAGTTCTTC. Its translation: CASSFPGLAGNSEQFF.

V and J are TRBV20-1 and TRBJ1-1; perhaps TRBD1 as D (6 bases). With 5 bases removed from V and 8 bases from J, the gap between germline ends came to 9 bases. This CDR3 contains 10 residues. Germline V lookup: CDR1 DFQATT, CDR2 SNEGSKA (reference sequence). The CDR3, as DNA: TGCAGTGCTTACAGGGCGGAAGCTTTCTTT. As protein: CSAYRAEAFF.

This chain connects TRBV7-3 to TRBJ1-5, with D perhaps TRBD1 (5 bases). The V and J ends lost 7 bases and 0 bases respectively, with 28 bases between them. CDR1 and CDR2 from the germline V gene are SGHTA and FQGTGA. CDR3 length equals 20 residues. CDR3 DNA: TGTGCCAGCACCATACATACCGAATCGGCAGGGCATTATAGCAATCAGCCCCAGCATTTT. It yields the protein CASTIHTESAGHYSNQPQHF.

The DNA for the CDR3 is TGTGCCAGCAGTCACCCCCCCCACAGGGGGGGAAACCAAGAGACCCAGTACTTC. Protein sequence: CASSHPPHRGGNQETQYF. The chain has TRBV28 and TRBJ2-5; tentative D call: TRBD1 (8 bases). The CDR3 loop spans 18 amino acids. CDR1 is MDHEN and CDR2 is SYDVKM in the germline V gene. V was pared by 5 bases and J by 0 bases, with 22 bases between.

J is TRBJ2-7 and V is TRBV10-3; tentative D call: TRBD1 (6 bases). V was shortened by 6 bases and J by 4 bases, with 16 bases between the two germline ends. The CDR3 extends over 14 amino acids. Germline CDR1 and CDR2: ENHRY and SYGVKD. The CDR3 is CAISREGTPYEQYF. CDR3 nucleotides: TGTGCCATCAGCCGAGAAGGGACACCATACGAGCAGTACTTC.

This rearrangement joins TRBV7-6 to TRBJ2-2, with 11 bases that match TRBD2. V was pared by 5 bases and J by 0 bases, with 11 bases of the junction left unmatched. Germline V gene lookup returns CDR1 SGHVS and CDR2 FNYEAQ. The CDR3 contains 19 residues. CDR3 coding DNA: TGTGCCAGCAGCATACTGGCCGGGACTAGCGGAACGAACACCGGGGAGCTGTTTTTT. It specifies CASSILAGTSGTNTGELFF.

In this sample, this clone turned up a few times. The V call is TRBV6-6, the J call TRBJ2-7; no firm D call. Per the germline V gene, CDR1 is MNHNY and CDR2 is SVGAGI (reference sequence). Trimming removed 2 bases at V and 6 bases at J, with 14 bases between. The CDR3 is made up of 14 amino acids. The CDR3, as DNA: TGTGCCAGCAGTTACGGTTCCGCTACGTCCGAGCAGTACTTC. Protein sequence: CASSYGSATSEQYF.

This chain links TRBV5-1 with TRBJ2-7; tentatively, D is TRBD2 (6 bases). Germline-derived CDR1 and CDR2 are SGHRS and YFSETQ. The CDR3 spans 12 residues. V shed 4 bases and J shed 5 bases, with 10 bases lying between them. This chain's CDR3 is CASSRGGDEQYF. As DNA, the CDR3 is TGCGCCAGCAGCCGAGGAGGGGACGAGCAGTACTTC.

Of note for this clone: Within the sample, other DNA sequences also encode this same CDR3. The CDR3 here is CASSLAAGPNTGELFF. The CDR3, as DNA: TGCGCCAGCAGCTTGGCGGCAGGGCCTAACACCGGGGAGCTGTTTTTT. This sequence joins TRBV5-1 and TRBJ2-2; a possible D gene is TRBD1 (5 bases). This CDR3 contains 16 residues. Germline V CDR1 and CDR2: SGHRS, YFSETQ. Deletions cut 0 bases from V and 2 bases from J, with 11 bases between. The full variable domain, rest sourced from reference TRBV5-1 and TRBJ2-2, is KAGVTQTPRYLIKTRGQQVTLSCSPISGHRSVSWYQQTPGQGLQFLFEYFSETQRNKGNFPGRFSGRQFSNSRSEMNVSTLELGDSALYLCASSLAAGPNTGELFFGEGSRLTVL.

The J gene is TRBJ2-3, the V gene TRBV18; TRBD2 matches 10 bases. The germline V gene has CDR1 KGHSH and CDR2 LQKENI. This CDR3 is 16 amino acids long. The J segment lost 0 bases and the V segment lost 5 bases, leaving 5 bases of the junction unmatched. CDR3 loop: CASSTGLAPSTDTQYF. The DNA of the CDR3 is TGTGCCAGCTCAACGGGACTAGCGCCTAGCACAGATACGCAGTATTTT.

This chain links TRBV5-4 with TRBJ2-2; no clear D gene. Deletions cut 2 bases from V and 6 bases from J, with 11 bases between. Germline V lookup: CDR1 SGHNT, CDR2 YYREEE (reference sequence). This CDR3 has 14 amino acids. For the CDR3, the DNA is TGTGCCAGCAGCTTTCCCGACTCTCCCGGGGAGCTGTTTTTT. This translates into CASSFPDSPGELFF.

The sample holds one count of this clone. This chain joins TRBV4-2 and TRBJ1-4, with D possibly TRBD1 on 6 matching bases. The CDR3 extends over 16 amino acids. Germline V gives CDR1 LGHNA, CDR2 YNFKEQ. Trimming took 0 bases from V and 5 from J, leaving 13 bases between them. The CDR3, as DNA: TGTGCCAGCAGCCAAGATAAGTCAGGGGCGAATGAAAAACTGTTTTTT. This translates into CASSQDKSGANEKLFF.

The V gene is TRBV7-8, the J gene TRBJ1-6; D not resolved. Germline assignment: CDR1 SGHVS and CDR2 FQNEAQ. Trimming pared 1 base from V and 0 bases from J, leaving 7 bases between. The CDR3 runs to 16 residues. In DNA form, the CDR3 reads TGTGCCAGCAGCTTAGTCGCGGTCTCCTATAATTCACCCCTCCACTTT. This encodes CASSLVAVSYNSPLHF.

The V and J genes are TRBV2 and TRBJ2-5; TRBD2 matches 9 bases. J was trimmed by 5 bases and V by 4 bases; bases with no gene match: 5. CDR1 is SNHLY and CDR2 is FYNNEI in the germline V gene. This CDR3 region has 14 residues. The CDR3 region has the DNA TGTGCCAGCAGTGGCGGGAGGGCCGGGGAGACCCAGTACTTC. This gives the protein CASSGGRAGETQYF.

The chain links TRBV11-3 to TRBJ2-5; the match to TRBD2 covers 7 bases. CDR1 and CDR2 from the germline V gene are SGHNT and YENEEA. Germline trimming cut 1 base from V and 2 bases from J; bases unmatched to any gene: 13. The CDR3 contains 18 residues. The CDR3 sequence: CASSLVLASGGVQETQYF. For the CDR3, the DNA is TGTGCCAGCAGCTTAGTCCTAGCGTCGGGGGGAGTACAAGAGACCCAGTACTTC.

This clone has a single count. The V and J genes are TRBV10-1 and TRBJ2-2; 9 bases are shared with TRBD1. V lost 8 bases to trimming and J lost 7 bases; unmatched junction nucleotides: 5. CDR1 and CDR2 (germline): WNHNN, SYGVQD (reference sequence). The length of the CDR3 is 13 residues. CDR3 sequence (DNA): TGCGCCAGCGGCCGGGACAGGGTCGGGGAGCTGTTTTTT. It is translated as CASGRDRVGELFF.

This chain links TRBV29-1 with TRBJ2-7, with 10 bases that match TRBD1. The CDR3 is 13 amino acids. V was clipped by 7 bases and J by 2 bases; unmatched bases: 5. CDR1 SQVTM and CDR2 ANQGSEA come from the germline V gene. CDR3 coding DNA: TGCAGCGCCATGGACAGGGGGGCCTACGAGCAGTACTTC. Translated, it gives CSAMDRGAYEQYF.